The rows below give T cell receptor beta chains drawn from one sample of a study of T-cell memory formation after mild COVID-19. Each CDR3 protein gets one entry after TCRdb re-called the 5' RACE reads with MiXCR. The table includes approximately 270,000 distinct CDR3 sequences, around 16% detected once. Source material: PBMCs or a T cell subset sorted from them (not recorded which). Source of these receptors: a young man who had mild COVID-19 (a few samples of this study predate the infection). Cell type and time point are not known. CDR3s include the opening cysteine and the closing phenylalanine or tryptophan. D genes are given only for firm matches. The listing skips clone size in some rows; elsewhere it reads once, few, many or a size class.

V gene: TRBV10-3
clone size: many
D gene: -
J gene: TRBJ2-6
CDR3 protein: CAISEQPGTHLPGANVLTF
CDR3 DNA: TGTGCCATCAGTGAGCAGCCGGGAACGCACCTCCCTGGGGCCAACGTCCTGACTTTC

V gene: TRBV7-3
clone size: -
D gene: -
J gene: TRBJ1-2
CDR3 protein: CASRFDSLSGYTF
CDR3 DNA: TGTGCCAGCAGGTTCGACAGTTTATCTGGCTACACCTTC

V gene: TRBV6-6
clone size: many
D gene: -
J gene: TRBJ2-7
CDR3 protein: CASSYGGTYEQYF
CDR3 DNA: TGTGCCAGCAGTTACGGGGGTACCTACGAGCAGTACTTC

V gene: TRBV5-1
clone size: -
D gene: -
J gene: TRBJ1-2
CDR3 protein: CASSIGDYDYGYTF
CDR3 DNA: TGCGCCAGCAGCATTGGGGATTATGACTATGGCTACACCTTC

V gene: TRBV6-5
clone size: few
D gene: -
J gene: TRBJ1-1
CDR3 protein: CASSSQMMNTEAFF
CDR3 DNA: TGTGCCAGCAGCTCACAGATGATGAACACTGAAGCTTTCTTT

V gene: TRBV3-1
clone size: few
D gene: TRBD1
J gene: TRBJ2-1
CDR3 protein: CASSQGDRGLTGEQFF
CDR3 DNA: TGTGCCAGCAGCCAAGGGGACAGGGGGCTGACGGGTGAGCAGTTCTTC

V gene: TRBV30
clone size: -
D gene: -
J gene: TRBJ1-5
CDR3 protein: CAWSRQRSQPQHF
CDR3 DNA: TGTGCCTGGAGTCGACAAAGGAGCCAGCCCCAGCATTTT

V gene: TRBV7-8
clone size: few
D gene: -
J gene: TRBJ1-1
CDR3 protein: CASSFLLPGSANTEAFF
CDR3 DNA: TGTGCCAGCAGCTTTTTATTGCCGGGTTCAGCGAACACTGAAGCTTTCTTT

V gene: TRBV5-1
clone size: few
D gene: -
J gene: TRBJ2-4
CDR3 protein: CASSFRGALAKNIQYF
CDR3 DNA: TGCGCCAGCAGTTTCAGGGGGGCACTAGCCAAAAACATTCAGTACTTC

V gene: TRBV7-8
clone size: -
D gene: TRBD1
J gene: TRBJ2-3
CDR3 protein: CASSLVTGQVVGDTQYF
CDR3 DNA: TGTGCCAGCAGCTTAGTTACCGGACAGGTGGTGGGAGATACGCAGTATTTT

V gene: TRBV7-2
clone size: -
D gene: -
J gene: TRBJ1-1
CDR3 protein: CASSLGGATTEAFF
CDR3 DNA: TGTGCCAGCAGCTTGGGGGGGGCGACGACTGAAGCTTTCTTT

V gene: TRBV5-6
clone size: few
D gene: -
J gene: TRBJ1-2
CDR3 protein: CASSQGSFSNYGYTF
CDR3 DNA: TGTGCCAGCAGCCAGGGGTCCTTCTCTAACTATGGCTACACCTTC

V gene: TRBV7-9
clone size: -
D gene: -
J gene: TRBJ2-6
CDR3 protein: CASRKRPGANVLTF
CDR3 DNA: TGTGCCAGCAGGAAGCGACCTGGGGCCAACGTCCTGACTTTC

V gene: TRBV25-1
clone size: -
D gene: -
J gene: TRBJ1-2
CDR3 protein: CASSEHLGGYTF
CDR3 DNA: TGTGCCAGCAGTGAGCATTTGGGTGGCTACACCTTC

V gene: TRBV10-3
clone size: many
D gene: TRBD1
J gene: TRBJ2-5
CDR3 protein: CATRQGQETQYF
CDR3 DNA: TGTGCCACAAGACAGGGGCAAGAGACCCAGTACTTC

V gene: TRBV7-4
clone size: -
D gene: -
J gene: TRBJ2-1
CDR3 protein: CASSLYRDRYNEQFF
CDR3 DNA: TGTGCCAGCAGCTTATACCGGGACCGGTACAATGAGCAGTTCTTC

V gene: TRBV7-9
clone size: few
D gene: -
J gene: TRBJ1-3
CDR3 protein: CASSLLVSGNTIYF
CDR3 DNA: TGTGCCAGCAGCTTACTGGTCTCTGGAAACACCATATATTTT

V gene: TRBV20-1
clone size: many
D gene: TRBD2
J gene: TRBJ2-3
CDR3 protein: CSATPRGSGEPDTQYF
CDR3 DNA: TGCAGTGCTACCCCCCGGGGTAGCGGGGAACCAGATACGCAGTATTTT

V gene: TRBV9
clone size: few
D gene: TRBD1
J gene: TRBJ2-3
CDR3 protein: CASRGGEGQLDTQYF
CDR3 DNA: TGTGCCAGCAGAGGGGGCGAAGGACAGTTGGATACGCAGTATTTT

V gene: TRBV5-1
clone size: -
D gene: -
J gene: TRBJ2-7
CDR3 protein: CASSNGKRSSYEQYF
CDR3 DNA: TGCGCCAGCAGCAACGGGAAGCGCAGCTCCTACGAGCAGTACTTC

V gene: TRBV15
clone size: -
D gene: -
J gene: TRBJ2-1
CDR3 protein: CATSREGEQFF
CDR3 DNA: TGTGCCACCAGCAGAGAGGGTGAGCAGTTCTTC

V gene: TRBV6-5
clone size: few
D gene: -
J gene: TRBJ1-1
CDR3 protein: CASTPWGNTEAFF
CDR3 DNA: TGTGCCAGCACCCCTTGGGGGAACACTGAAGCTTTCTTT

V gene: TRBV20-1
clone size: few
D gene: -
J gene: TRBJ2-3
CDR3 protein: CSATLHTQYF
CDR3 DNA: TGCAGTGCTACCCTACATACGCAGTATTTT

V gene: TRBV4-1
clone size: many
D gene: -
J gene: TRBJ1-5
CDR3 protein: CASSQEDNSNQPQHF
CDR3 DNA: TGCGCCAGCAGCCAAGAGGACAATAGCAATCAGCCCCAGCATTTT